This T cell receptor (beta chain) derives from a study of shared clonotypes between healthy human individuals (dated by TCRdb to the early 2020s). With respect to the entire study: The cohort comprised a couple of women and a few men aged 18 to 49 years. Per donor, three plates each were used for CD4 naive and CD4 memory, two for CD8 naive, and one for CD8 memory. Each donor's leukapheresis produced roughly between roughly 0.85 and 9.5 billion PBMCs. To increase sequencing depth and limit assay-specific biases, different laboratories used diverse techniques to prepare libraries and sequence TCR repertoires. The study deeply sequenced blood TCR repertoires of roughly five healthy adults to estimate repertoire size and the extent of clonotype sharing between individuals. Here is what the overall study found, with its caveats: Rarefaction of sorted-subset datasets indicated incomplete sequencing despite the large sequencing depth. Based on pairwise subsampling, the degree of clonotype sharing among donors was expected to be affected by sequencing depth. Compared with non-shared clonotypes, the clonotypes found in all four sorted-subset donors had higher generation probabilities. Naive subsets generally had larger estimated clonotype richness than memory subsets did. The small number of donors limited the genetic and exposure-history diversity represented. Sharing across a handful of donors was observed for approximately 5% of naive CD4, 3.5% of naive CD8, roughly 2.4% of memory CD4, and about 0.38% of memory CD8 clonotypes. Sampling was restricted to blood, and TCR repertoires in tissues likely differ from the TCR repertoires found in blood.

TCR CDR3 regions were amplified from genomic DNA by multiplex PCR using the deep immunoSEQ assay. For each cell subset, the extracted genomic DNA was distributed evenly across all wells of several immunoSEQ 96-well plates, and each plate served as one replicate. Each replicate PCR for sorted subsets received about 0.2 ug genomic DNA, equal to 28,000 or so T cell genomes. Purified libraries were quantified with a Qubit 3.0 fluorometer, sized on a Bioanalyzer 2100, and re-quantified with the KAPA Library Quantification kit. Every immunoSEQ 96-well plate was sequenced on a separate single-read 150-cycle Illumina NextSeq 550 flow cell. In the original analysis: Because the immunoSEQ output included only junctional sequences and no quality scores, the filtering could not be the same as the filtering used for full-length reads. To assign V/J genes and CDR3, sequences were annotated using PyIR, a Python wrapper for IgBLAST v1.9, with IMGT germline references. Reads were removed for weak V/J assignments (E-value above 1e-6), missing CDR3, stop codons, out-of-frame junctions, or ambiguous translated residues. V3J clonotypes were defined by identical inferred V gene, J gene, and CDR3 amino acid sequence. Percentage overlap between repertoires was computed as shared unique clonotypes divided by the size of the smaller repertoire. RTK rarefaction, the Chao1 estimator, and Recon v2.1 estimates of unobserved clonotypes were used to assess repertoire richness. Generation probabilities for all TCRbeta clonotypes obtained by the gDNA method from several donors were computed using OLGA. TCRdb took over this immuneACCESS table, retaining in-frame rearrangements with V and J assigned. Such tables are incomplete; in checked studies, under half of the missing clones stem from an unresolved V gene, and the remainder is unexplained. D and trimming were read from the DNA, whereas the V and J calls and clone size are those reported in that table. Recorded for this sample are some 2,100,000 clones; around 95% of them occurred a single time. Clones ranked in the top ten supply around 0.13% of the sample.

The donors were healthy, HIV-negative adults who had no recently reported acute infections or vaccinations. All donors were Caucasian adults living in Nashville, Tennessee, USA. CD4+ T cells were enriched by magnetic negative selection, after which naive cells were positively selected on CD45RA and the negative fraction was taken as the memory subset. Blood was obtained by leukapheresis, after which PBMCs were separated by Ficoll-Histopaque density gradient centrifugation and cryopreserved in liquid nitrogen vapor phase. Purity and quantity of every magnetically sorted T cell population were checked by analytical flow cytometry. Genomic DNA was isolated from each sorted fraction and quantified by UV absorbance on a Nanodrop 2000c. Concerning this clone: The antigen this receptor binds is unknown. Base qualities are not recorded, but no much larger clone differs from it by a single base.

CDR1 and CDR2, looked up from the germline V gene, are SGHAT and FQNNGV. For this chain, trimming is 3 bases at the V end and 3 bases at the J end, and the number of junction bases without a gene match is 7. The cysteine opens and the phenylalanine closes a CDR3 of 16 amino acids. The entry retains the CDR3 DNA only, 48 bases that are in frame from base 1. The receptor was derived from a young man in good health. Source material: naive CD4+ T cells sorted from blood. The sample's cell subset or site label is to be understood as: CD45RA+ positively selected. This sequence uses TRBV11-2 and TRBJ2-7; TRBD1 aligns with 11 central bases. The CDR3 sequence is CASSLIPGTGGYEQYF. The nucleotide sequence reads TGTGCCAGCAGCTTGATTCCTGGGACAGGGGGCTACGAGCAGTACTTC. Where the CDR3 stops, the reference TRBV11-2 and TRBJ2-7 genes take over; the full variable domain is EAGVAQSPRYKIIEKRQSVAFWCNPISGHATLYWYQQILGQGPKLLIQFQNNGVVDDSQLPKDRFSAERLKGVDSTLKIQPAKLEDSAVYLCASSLIPGTGGYEQYFGPGTRLTVT.